This entry is about one T cell receptor beta chain. As yet, its antigen is unknown. Germline is not matched at one junction end, which may reflect a read error. The data were taken from a study of blood T cells in healthy people across ages. General study points: Among T cells, TCR beta diversity per million cells dropped roughly linearly as age rose. Long-lived donors carried more naive CD4+ cells and greater diversity than aged donors.

The CDR3 extends over 14 amino acids. The germline V gene encodes CDR1 MNHEY and CDR2 SVGAGI. Primers used in a second PCR of roughly 6 to 11 cycles were a sample-barcoded 5' primer and a J-beta primer mix. Each cDNA molecule received a tag from a template-switch adaptor that had 12 random nucleotides. TCRdb itself ran the 5' RACE reads through MiXCR, one entry per CDR3 protein. The repertoire holds roughly 1.7 million distinct CDR3 sequences, with about 35% as singletons. The sequenced material came from blood. V usage is TRBV6-5 and J usage is TRBJ2-7; 7 bases agree with TRBD1. The TCR sequence derives from a woman aged 25-40 years in good health. The CDR3 loop is CVSSYGTVAYEQYF. The CDR3 bases are TGTGTCAGCAGCTACGGGACAGTAGCCTACGAGCAGTACTTC.